This paragraph covers one TCR beta chain sequence. The source of the sample is a study of blood T cell repertoires in COVID-19. About the research overall: Collection of acute and convalescent COVID-19 samples took place in the United States, Italy and Spain. Sources were T cells, B-cell-depleted T cells, or PBMCs; the material itself was cDNA or gDNA.

The CDR3 consists of 10 residues. Germline values: CDR1 MNHEY, CDR2 SVGAGI. V was shortened by 7 bases and J by 6 bases, with 6 bases between the two germline ends. Only in-frame clones appear in the TCRdb table, and some are missing; sequencing was by immunoSEQ multiplex PCR. Among a few hundred thousand clones listed, around 81% were seen once. The receptor was isolated from a man between 50 and 59 years old who had recovered from COVID-19. The chain uses TRBV6-5 and TRBJ2-5; no firm D call. Sequenced input: PBMCs or T cells enriched from blood (not recorded which). CDR3 sequence: CASNSQTQYF. As DNA, the CDR3 is TGTGCCAGCAACTCACAGACCCAGTACTTC.